This T cell receptor (beta chain) is from a study of blood T cell repertoires in COVID-19. Study details: In each case, the material was cDNA or gDNA derived from T cells, B-cell-depleted T cells, or PBMCs.

CDR1 SGHTA and CDR2 FQGNSA come from the germline V gene. V lost 5 bases and J lost 0; bases outside the gene matches: 5. The CDR3 contains 16 residues. In the study's own analysis: Amplification with reference gene primers provided the estimates of nucleated cell counts. Produced via immunoSEQ multiplex PCR; TCRdb's table is partial and in-frame only. Clonal size and the V and J genes are those of that table, whereas D and trimming came from the DNA. The sample has over 65,000 clones, approximately 86% seen once. The specimen was peripheral blood. This receptor was identified in a man older than 75 with active COVID-19. The chain couples TRBV7-2 to TRBJ2-7, with 12 bases that match TRBD2. The CDR3 bases are TGTGCCAGCAGCCCGACTAGCGGGGGCCTCTCCTACGAGCAGTACTTC. Translation: CASSPTSGGLSYEQYF. The entire variable domain, with the rest obtained from reference TRBV7-2 and TRBJ2-7, is as follows: GAGVSQSPSNKVTEKGKDVELRCDPISGHTALYWYRQSLGQGLEFLIYFQGNSAPDKSGLPSDRFSAERTGGSVSTLTIQRTQQEDSAVYLCASSPTSGGLSYEQYFGPGTRLTVT.